These 9 T cell receptor beta chains were sequenced from one sample in a study of technical replicates of blood from four donors. Produced via immunoSEQ multiplex PCR; TCRdb's table is partial and in-frame only. Counted here are about 56,000 clones, about 95% occurring once; the ten biggest clones make up around 3.2%. The sequencing input was PBMCs. The receptors derive from a human donor in good health. Some clones in this sample may be carry-over from other donors' samples.

This chain connects TRBV5-1 to TRBJ1-5; 9 nucleotides line up with TRBD1. V shed 4 bases and J 6 bases; nucleotides not matched to a gene: 8. Germline CDR1 SGHRS, CDR2 YFSETQ. The CDR3 totals 15 residues. The CDR3 DNA reads TGCGCCAGCAGCCCTGGGACAGGGTTTAGTCAGCCCCAGCATTTT. It translates to CASSPGTGFSQPQHF. Full variable domain (missing parts from reference TRBV5-1 and TRBJ1-5): KAGVTQTPRYLIKTRGQQVTLSCSPISGHRSVSWYQQTPGQGLQFLFEYFSETQRNKGNFPGRFSGRQFSNSRSEMNVSTLELGDSALYLCASSPGTGFSQPQHFGDGTRLSIL.

This chain links TRBV19 with TRBJ2-2, with a tentative D call TRBD1 (6 bases). The CDR3 length is 16 residues. Trimming cost V 5 bases and J 1 base, with 14 bases left between them. Per the germline V gene, CDR1 is LNHDA and CDR2 is SQIVND (reference sequence). CDR3 region: CASSVTGIGNTGELFF. In DNA form, the CDR3 reads TGTGCCAGTAGTGTCACAGGGATTGGGAACACCGGGGAGCTGTTTTTT.

CDR3 DNA: TGTGCCAGCAGCCTGGGACTAGCGGGCCTCGGAGAGCAGTACTTC. Its translation is CASSLGLAGLGEQYF. The rearrangement links TRBV7-8 to TRBJ2-7, with 12 positions matching TRBD2. Germline V lookup: CDR1 SGHVS, CDR2 FQNEAQ. V trimming: 5 bases; J trimming: 7 bases; junction bases outside the gene matches: 9. This CDR3 has 15 residues.

The chain carries TRBV10-3 and TRBJ1-1, with 9 bases identical to TRBD1. The junction had 3 bases not matched to a gene; V was cut back by 7 bases and J by 6 bases. Per the germline V gene, CDR1 is ENHRY and CDR2 is SYGVKD. The CDR3 extends over 12 amino acids. DNA for the CDR3: TGTGCCATCACTGGACAGGGGCCTGAAGCTTTCTTT. Translating gives CAITGQGPEAFF.

The rearrangement uses TRBV4-3 and TRBJ2-1; 8 bases align to TRBD2. V shed 0 bases and J 7 bases; nucleotides not matched to a gene: 5. The CDR3 covers 15 residues. The V gene's germline CDR1 is LGHNA and CDR2 YSLEER. The CDR3 bases are TGCGCCAGCAGCCAAGATCGACTAGCGATGAATGAGCAGTTCTTC. Translating it yields CASSQDRLAMNEQFF.

The rearrangement links TRBV6-1 to TRBJ1-1, with D perhaps matching TRBD1 (5 bases). CDR1 and CDR2 (germline): MNHNS, SASEGT. Trimming cost V 6 bases and J 1 base, with 9 bases left between them. This CDR3 comprises 13 residues. CDR3 DNA: TGTGCCAGCAGAGTCACAGGGAACACTGAAGCTTTCTTT. It encodes CASRVTGNTEAFF.

This sequence joins TRBV2 and TRBJ2-7, with TRBD1 matching 8 bases. This CDR3 comprises 13 residues. CDR1 is SNHLY and CDR2 is FYNNEI in the germline V gene. Unmatched junction bases numbered 10, after V lost 8 bases and J lost 7 bases. The CDR3 bases are TGTGCCAGCGGCGGACAGGGTTATGGAGAGCAGTACTTC. It specifies CASGGQGYGEQYF.

The chain carries TRBV11-2 and TRBJ1-2; 7 bases agree with TRBD1. The V segment lost 4 bases and the J segment 7 bases; nucleotides outside the gene matches: 9. There are 14 residues in the CDR3. The germline gives CDR1 SGHAT, CDR2 FQNNGV. DNA for the CDR3: TGTGCCAGCAGCTCCGTAGGGGGCACTACTGGCTACACCTTC. Amino acids: CASSSVGGTTGYTF.

This clone was picked up one time. The chain joins TRBV27 to TRBJ2-2; tentatively, D is TRBD2 (6 bases). Germline loops: CDR1 MNHEY, CDR2 SMNVEV (reference sequence). This CDR3 region has 12 residues. Trimming cost V 7 bases and J 9 bases, with 12 bases left between them. The CDR3 is CASTSSDWELFF. The CDR3 nucleotides are TGTGCCAGCACCTCTAGCGATTGGGAGCTGTTTTTT.